This TCR beta chain was retrieved from a study of blood T cells in healthy people across ages. Overall study findings and caveats: A roughly linear age-dependent decrease characterized TCR beta diversity per million T cells.

As regards this clonotype: Antigen specificity is unknown.

Then a second PCR, running roughly 7 to 11 cycles, was carried out with a sample-barcoded 5' primer and a J-beta primer mix. TCRdb processed the 5' RACE reads anew with MiXCR; each CDR3 protein has one entry. The data show about 1.7 million distinct CDR3 sequences, with under 30% seen just once and 7.7% held by the top ten. The germline V gene has CDR1 SGHDN and CDR2 FVKESK. V lost 0 bases and J lost 0; bases outside the gene matches: 6. The CDR3 contains 18 residues. This chain connects TRBV14 to TRBJ2-3; 10 nucleotides line up with TRBD2. Sequenced sample: blood. This TCR came from a woman under 40 in good health. This CDR3 is CASSQDRTSGTSTDTQYF. The CDR3 coding sequence is TGTGCCAGCAGCCAAGATCGTACTAGCGGGACGAGCACAGATACGCAGTATTTT.